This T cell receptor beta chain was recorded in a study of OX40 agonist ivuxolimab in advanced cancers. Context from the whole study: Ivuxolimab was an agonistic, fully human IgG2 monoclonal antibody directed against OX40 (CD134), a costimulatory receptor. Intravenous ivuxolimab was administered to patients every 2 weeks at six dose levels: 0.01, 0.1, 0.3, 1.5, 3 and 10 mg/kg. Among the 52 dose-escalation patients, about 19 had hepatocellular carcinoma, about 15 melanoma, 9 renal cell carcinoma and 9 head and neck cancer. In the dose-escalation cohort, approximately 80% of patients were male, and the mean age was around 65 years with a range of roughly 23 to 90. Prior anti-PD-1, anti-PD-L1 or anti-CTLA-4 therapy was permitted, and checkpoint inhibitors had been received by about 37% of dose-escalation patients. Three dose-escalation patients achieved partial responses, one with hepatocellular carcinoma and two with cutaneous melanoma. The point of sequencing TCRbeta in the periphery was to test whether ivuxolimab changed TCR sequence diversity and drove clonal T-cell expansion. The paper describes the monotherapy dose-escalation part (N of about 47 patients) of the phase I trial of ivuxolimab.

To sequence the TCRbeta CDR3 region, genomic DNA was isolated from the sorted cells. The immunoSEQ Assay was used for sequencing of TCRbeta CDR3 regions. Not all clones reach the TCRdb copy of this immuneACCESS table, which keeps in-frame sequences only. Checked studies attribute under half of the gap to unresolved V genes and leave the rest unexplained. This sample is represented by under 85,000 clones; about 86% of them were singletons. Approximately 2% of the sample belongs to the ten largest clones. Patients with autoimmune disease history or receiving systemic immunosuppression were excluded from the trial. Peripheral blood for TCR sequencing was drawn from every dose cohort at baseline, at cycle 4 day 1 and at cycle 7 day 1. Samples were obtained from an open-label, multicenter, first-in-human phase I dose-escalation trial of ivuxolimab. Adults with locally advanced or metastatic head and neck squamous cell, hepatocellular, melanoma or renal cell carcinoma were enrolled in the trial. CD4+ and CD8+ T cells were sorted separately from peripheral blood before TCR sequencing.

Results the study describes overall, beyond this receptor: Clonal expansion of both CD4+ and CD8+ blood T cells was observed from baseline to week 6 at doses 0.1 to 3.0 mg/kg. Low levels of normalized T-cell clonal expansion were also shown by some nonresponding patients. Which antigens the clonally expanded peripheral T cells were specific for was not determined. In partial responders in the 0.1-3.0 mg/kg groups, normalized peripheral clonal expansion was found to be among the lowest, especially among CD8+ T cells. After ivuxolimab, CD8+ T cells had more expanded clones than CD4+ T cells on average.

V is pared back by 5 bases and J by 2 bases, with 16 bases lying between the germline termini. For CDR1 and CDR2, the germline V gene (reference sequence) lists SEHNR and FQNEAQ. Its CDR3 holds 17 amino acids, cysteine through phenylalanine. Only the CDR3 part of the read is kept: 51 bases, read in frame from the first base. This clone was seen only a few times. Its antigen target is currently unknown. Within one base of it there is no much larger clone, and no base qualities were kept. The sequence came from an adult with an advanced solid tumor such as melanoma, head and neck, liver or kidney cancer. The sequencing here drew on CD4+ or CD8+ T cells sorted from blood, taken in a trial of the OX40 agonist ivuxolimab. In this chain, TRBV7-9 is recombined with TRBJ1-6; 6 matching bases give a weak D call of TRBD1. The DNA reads TGTGCCAGCAGCCCAGGGGTGGGGGCAACCTATAATTCACCCCTCCACTTT. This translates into CASSPGVGATYNSPLHF.